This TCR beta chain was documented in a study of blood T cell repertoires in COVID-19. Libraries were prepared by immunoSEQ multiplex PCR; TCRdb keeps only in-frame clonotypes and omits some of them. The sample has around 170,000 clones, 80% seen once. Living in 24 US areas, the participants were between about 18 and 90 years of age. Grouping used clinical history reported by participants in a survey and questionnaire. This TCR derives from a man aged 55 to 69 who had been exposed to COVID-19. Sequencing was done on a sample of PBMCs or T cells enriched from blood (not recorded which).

The CDR3, as DNA: TGTGCCAGCAGCCAAGATGGGGGCCTCGTAGCTTTCTTT. This encodes CASSQDGGLVAFF. The chain uses TRBV3-1 (or the pseudogene TRBV3-2) and TRBJ1-1; D may be TRBD1 (6 bases). The length of the CDR3 is 13 residues. Looked up from germline, CDR1 is LGHDT and CDR2 is YNNKEL (reference sequence). The V end lost 0 bases, the J end lost 10 bases, and 12 bases lay between the germline ends.